A selection of T cell receptor beta chains follows, all from one sample in a study of blood T cells in healthy people across ages. MiXCR, run by TCRdb on the 5' RACE reads, gives a single entry per CDR3 protein. Among 600,000 to 1,000,000 distinct CDR3 sequences listed, about 62% were seen once. The sample comprised blood. The receptors were sampled from a man aged 25 to 40 in good health. CDR3s include the opening cysteine and the closing phenylalanine or tryptophan. Each record gives: J gene, clone size, V gene, D gene, CDR3 DNA, CDR3 protein. D genes are given only for firm matches. Not every row has a clone size; where given, it reads once, few, many or a size class.

>TRBJ2-7|few|TRBV7-2|TRBD1
TGTGCCAGCAGCTCTGACAGGGCCTCCTACGAGCAGTACTTC
CASSSDRASYEQYF
>TRBJ2-1|-|TRBV10-3|-
TGTGCCATCAGTGATTTTGGCGGGAATGAGCAGTTCTTC
CAISDFGGNEQFF
>TRBJ1-2|-|TRBV7-2|-
TGTGCCAGCAGCTTTAGCCAGGGGCATTCCCCCTATGGCTACACCTTC
CASSFSQGHSPYGYTF
>TRBJ2-7|-|TRBV9|-
TGTGCCAGCAGCCCAGGAGGAGTCCCCTACGAGCAGTACTTC
CASSPGGVPYEQYF
>TRBJ1-5|-|TRBV20-1|-
TGCAGTGCTAGGATAGGGTACGATCAGCCCCAGCATTTT
CSARIGYDQPQHF
>TRBJ2-1|-|TRBV5-1|-
TGCGCCAGCAGCTTGAGCCGGACCGCCAACTACAATGAGCAGTTCTTC
CASSLSRTANYNEQFF
>TRBJ2-7|-|TRBV6-1|-
TGTGCCACCTGGCAGCTATCCTACGAGCAGTACTTC
CATWQLSYEQYF
>TRBJ2-7|-|TRBV7-3|-
TGTGCCAGCAGCGAGGGCGGGAATGTCTACGAGCAGTACTTC
CASSEGGNVYEQYF
>TRBJ2-1|-|TRBV29-1|-
TGCGGCGTTGTGGTTACTGAGCAGTTCTTC
CGVVVTEQFF
>TRBJ2-1|-|TRBV4-2|TRBD2
TGTGCCAGCAGCCGGGGACTAGCGGGAGTCAATGAGCAGTTCTTC
CASSRGLAGVNEQFF
>TRBJ2-3|-|TRBV4-2|-
TGTGCCAGCAGCCAAGATGCAGCGGGCAACCCCACAGATACGCAGTATTTT
CASSQDAAGNPTDTQYF
>TRBJ2-5|-|TRBV11-2|TRBD1
TGTGCCAGCAGCGCGGGACAGGTCGAACAAGAGACCCAGTACTTC
CASSAGQVEQETQYF
>TRBJ1-2|-|TRBV29-1|TRBD1
TGCAGCGTAGCTGGAGAGCCGACAGGGCCGGACTATGGCTACACCTTC
CSVAGEPTGPDYGYTF
>TRBJ1-2|-|TRBV7-2|-
TGTGCCAGCAGCTTAGCGCACAGACAAAACTATGGCTACACCTTC
CASSLAHRQNYGYTF
>TRBJ2-1|few|TRBV5-1|-
TGCGCCAGCAGCTTGCCGAGGGTAAGGTACAATGAGCAGTTCTTC
CASSLPRVRYNEQFF
>TRBJ1-6|few|TRBV10-3|TRBD1
TGTGCCACCTCAGACAGGGAGGCTTCACCCCTCCACTTT
CATSDREASPLHF
>TRBJ2-7|-|TRBV5-1|-
TGCGCCAGCAGGTGGGCAGATAGCTCCTACGAGCAGTACTTC
CASRWADSSYEQYF
>TRBJ2-3|few|TRBV4-2|-
TGCGCCAGCAGCCAAGGACCGGGAACAGATACGCAGTATTTT
CASSQGPGTDTQYF
>TRBJ2-7|-|TRBV20-1|TRBD2
TGCAGTGCTCCCAGCTCCGGGACTAGCGGCTCCTACGAGCAGTACTTC
CSAPSSGTSGSYEQYF
>TRBJ2-3|-|TRBV10-3|TRBD2
TGTGCCATCAGTGAAGGGACTAGCGGGATCTCAGATACGCAGTATTTT
CAISEGTSGISDTQYF
>TRBJ1-4|-|TRBV20-1|-
TGCAGTGCTAGGGACACTAATGAAAAACTGTTTTTT
CSARDTNEKLFF
>TRBJ2-5|-|TRBV20-1|-
TGCAGTGCTAGAGGGGCGGACCAAGAGACCCAGTACTTC
CSARGADQETQYF
>TRBJ2-3|few|TRBV4-3|-
TGCGCCAGCAGCCAAGGTCTAGTTTCGGATACGCAGTATTTT
CASSQGLVSDTQYF
>TRBJ1-2|few|TRBV6-5|-
TGTGCCAGCAGTCGAGGAAGGGAGACCGATGGCTACACCTTC
CASSRGRETDGYTF
>TRBJ1-1|once|TRBV5-1|TRBD1
TGCGCCAGCCGGGACAGGAACTTGAACACTGAAGCTTTCTTT
CASRDRNLNTEAFF
>TRBJ2-1|-|TRBV20-1|TRBD2
TGCAGTGCTACCATACCGGGACTAGCAGCTTCGAATGAGCAGTTCTTC
CSATIPGLAASNEQFF
>TRBJ1-4|-|TRBV2|TRBD1
TGTGCCACCACTCTATCCGGGACAGAGGCAACTAATGAAAAACTGTTTTTT
CATTLSGTEATNEKLFF
>TRBJ2-1|-|TRBV7-2|-
TGTGCCAGCAGCTTCTTGCTGATGAGGGAGCAGTTCTTC
CASSFLLMREQFF
>TRBJ2-3|-|TRBV3-1|-
TGTGCCAGCAGCCAAGGGTCTAGTTACACAGATACGCAGTATTTT
CASSQGSSYTDTQYF
>TRBJ2-7|-|TRBV20-1|-
TGCAGTGCTAGTGGTGCTACTTCCTACGAGCAGTACTTC
CSASGATSYEQYF
>TRBJ2-5|-|TRBV29-1|-
TGCAGCGTTCCTGTCTGGGTATCAGAGACCCAGTACTTC
CSVPVWVSETQYF
>TRBJ2-5|-|TRBV6-5|TRBD2
TGTGCCAGCAGTTACGTCGGCGGGAGACCCGCAGGGACCCAGTACTTC
CASSYVGGRPAGTQYF
>TRBJ2-7|-|TRBV12-3/TRBV12-4|TRBD1
TGTGCCAGCAGACGGGACAGCGGCGAGCAGTACTTC
CASRRDSGEQYF
>TRBJ2-1|-|TRBV10-3|-
TGTGCCATCAGTGACCAGCGGATCGCCTCCTACAATGAGCAGTTCTTC
CAISDQRIASYNEQFF
>TRBJ2-3|few|TRBV7-2|TRBD1
TGTGCCAGCAGCTTGAAACAGGGGGCTGTAACGCAGTATTTT
CASSLKQGAVTQYF
>TRBJ2-6|-|TRBV20-1|-
TGCAGTGCTAGAATGGCCAGCCGTCCCCCCGGGGCCAACGTCCTGACTTTC
CSARMASRPPGANVLTF
>TRBJ2-7|few|TRBV20-1|-
TGCAGTGCTCCTGGTCCCCTAAGGTACGAGCAGTACTTC
CSAPGPLRYEQYF
>TRBJ2-7|few|TRBV7-9|TRBD2
TGTGCCAGCAGCTTAAATAGCGGGGGAGACTACGAGCAGTACTTC
CASSLNSGGDYEQYF
>TRBJ1-2|-|TRBV30|-
TGTGCCTGGAGTGTACTAGGCGAAAACTATGGCTACACCTTC
CAWSVLGENYGYTF
>TRBJ2-5|-|TRBV7-8|-
TGTGCCAGCAGCTTAGTGGAGCTTGGCACGGGGGATCAGGTGGTGGAGACCCAGTACTTC
CASSLVELGTGDQVVETQYF
>TRBJ2-7|few|TRBV5-6|-
TGTGCCAGCAGCCCGGGACTGGGGCCTGTCGAGCAGTACTTC
CASSPGLGPVEQYF
>TRBJ1-2|-|TRBV7-9|TRBD1
TGTGCCAGCAGCTTAGAGAGGGACAGTGGCTACACCTTC
CASSLERDSGYTF
>TRBJ1-5|-|TRBV27|-
TGTGCCAGCAGTTTATTCCCCGTCCGGGGCCAGCCCCAGCATTTT
CASSLFPVRGQPQHF
>TRBJ1-1|-|TRBV2|-
TGTGCCAGCAGCCAGAGCCCACTCACTGAAACTTTCTTT
CASSQSPLTETFF
>TRBJ2-3|-|TRBV30|-
TGTGCCTGGTCGCCGGCGGTCACAGATACGCAGTATTTT
CAWSPAVTDTQYF
>TRBJ1-5|-|TRBV2|-
TGTGCCAGCAGTGACTCCAAGAATCAGCCCCAGCATTTT
CASSDSKNQPQHF
>TRBJ2-1|-|TRBV25-1|TRBD2
TGTGCCAGCAGCCCCATGGGGCGGGGGGTGAGATACAATGAGCAGTTCTTC
CASSPMGRGVRYNEQFF
>TRBJ2-1|few|TRBV5-1|-
TGCGCCAGCAGCTCGCTGGGTAGCTACAATGAGCAGTTCTTC
CASSSLGSYNEQFF